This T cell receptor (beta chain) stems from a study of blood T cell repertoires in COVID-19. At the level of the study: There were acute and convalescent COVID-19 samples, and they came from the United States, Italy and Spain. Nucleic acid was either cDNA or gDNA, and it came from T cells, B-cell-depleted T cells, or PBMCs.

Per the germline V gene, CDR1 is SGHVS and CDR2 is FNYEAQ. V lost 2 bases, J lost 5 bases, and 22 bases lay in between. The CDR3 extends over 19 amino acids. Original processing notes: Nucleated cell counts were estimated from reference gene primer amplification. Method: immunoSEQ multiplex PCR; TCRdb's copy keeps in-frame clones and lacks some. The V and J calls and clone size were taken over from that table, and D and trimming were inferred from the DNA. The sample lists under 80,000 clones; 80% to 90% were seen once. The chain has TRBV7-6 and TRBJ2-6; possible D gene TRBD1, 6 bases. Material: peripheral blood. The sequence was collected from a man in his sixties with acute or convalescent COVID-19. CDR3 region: CASSLQTLGAGGWANVLTF. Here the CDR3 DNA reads TGTGCCAGCAGCTTACAAACCTTGGGGGCCGGTGGCTGGGCCAACGTCCTGACTTTC.